The sequence of this T cell receptor (beta chain) was determined in a study of blood T cell repertoires in COVID-19. Study information: PBMCs, B-cell-depleted T cells, or T cells provided the cDNA or gDNA that made up the material.

TCRdb keeps only in-frame clones here, not all; method: immunoSEQ multiplex PCR. Of 200,000 to 250,000 clones listed, 80% to 85% are singletons. Sequenced input: peripheral blood. This TCR came from an older woman with COVID-19, enrolled during active disease.

The chain's CDR3 is CASSRTGDTEAFF. The CDR3 coding sequence is TGTGCCAGCAGCCGGACAGGGGACACTGAAGCTTTCTTT. This sequence joins TRBV7-9 and TRBJ1-1, with 9 bases matching TRBD1. The germline V gene has CDR1 SEHNR and CDR2 FQNEAQ (reference sequence). The CDR3 has 13 amino acids. J was trimmed by 3 bases and V by 5 bases; bases with no gene match: 1.